This TCR beta chain was documented in a study of T cell repertoires in cytomegalovirus infection. This clonotype was recorded at least ten times. Antigen: not known. TCRdb reprocessed the reads with MiXCR, giving one entry per CDR3 protein. This table has about 310,000 distinct CDR3 sequences, roughly 15% appearing once. CDR1 SGHVS and CDR2 FNYEAQ come from the germline V gene. V was pared by 5 bases and J by 2 bases, with 3 bases of the junction left unmatched. The CDR3 spans 16 residues. Study-wide findings and caveats: HLA-C-restricted CMV clonotypes gave the most frequent clonotype in two of eight donors.

Sample: PBMCs. The TCR originated in a human donor in good health (CMV status not recorded). Some clones in this sample may be carry-over from other donors' samples. V gene TRBV7-6 combines with J gene TRBJ2-1, with TRBD2 matching 13 bases. The CDR3 here is CASSLGLAGAYNEQFF. The CDR3 nucleotides are TGTGCCAGCAGCCTAGGACTAGCGGGAGCCTACAATGAGCAGTTCTTC.